The TCR beta chain described here comes from a study of neoadjuvant anti-PD-1 for oral cavity cancer. Whole-study context: Patients without progression got a fourth dose around day 43.

Germline CDR1 and CDR2: SGHTA and FQGNSA. The CDR3 is made up of 13 amino acids. Trimming shortened V by 3 bases and J by 9 bases, and 12 bases separated the two germline ends. Time point given: after neoadjuvant nivolumab, at surgical resection. Stage II-IVA oral cavity squamous cell carcinoma was new and untreated by systemic or radiation therapy. Patients had HPV-negative, locally advanced oral cavity squamous cell carcinoma. Analysis of PBMCs was direct, with no culture step. Measured with immunoSEQ multiplex PCR; TCRdb has only the in-frame clones, and not every one. Counted here are over 25,000 clones, about 80% occurring once; the ten biggest clones make up around 3.1%.

V usage is TRBV7-2 and J usage is TRBJ1-5; maybe TRBD1 (5 bases). Specimen: PBMCs, collected after nivolumab (anti-PD-1) treatment. The TCR comes from a person aged 40 to 85 with oral cavity squamous cell carcinoma. CDR3 sequence: CASSLGGYRPQHF. The CDR3 region has the DNA TGTGCCAGCAGCTTGGGGGGATATAGGCCCCAGCATTTT.